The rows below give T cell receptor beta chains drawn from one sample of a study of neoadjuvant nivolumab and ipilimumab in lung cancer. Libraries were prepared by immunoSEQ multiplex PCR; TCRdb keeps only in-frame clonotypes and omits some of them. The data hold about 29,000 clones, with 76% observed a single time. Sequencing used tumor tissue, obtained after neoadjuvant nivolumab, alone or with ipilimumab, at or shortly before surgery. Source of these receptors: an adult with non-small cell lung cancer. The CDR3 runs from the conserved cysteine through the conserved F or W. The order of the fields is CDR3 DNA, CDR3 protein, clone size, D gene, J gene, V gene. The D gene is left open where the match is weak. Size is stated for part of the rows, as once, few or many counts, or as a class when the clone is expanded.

TGCGCCAGCAGCCAAGATTTGGGGACAGGGATACTCTCTGGGGCCAACGTCCTGACTTTC	CASSQDLGTGILSGANVLTF	NA	TRBD1	TRBJ2-6	TRBV4-3
TGCGCCAGCAGCTTAAGCGGGGGGACTACTACAGATACGCAGTATTTT	CASSLSGGTTTDTQYF	NA	TRBD2	TRBJ2-3	TRBV5-1
TGTGCCAGCAGCTTCGCGGGTACCTACGAGCAGTACTTC	CASSFAGTYEQYF	NA	NA	TRBJ2-7	TRBV7-8
TGTGCCAGTAGTATTGGGGGGACAGGGGGCGTGTATTTT	CASSIGGTGGVYF	NA	TRBD1	TRBJ2-3	TRBV19
TGTGCCTGGACCGGGTTGTGGGACACCGGGGAGCTGTTTTTT	CAWTGLWDTGELFF	NA	NA	TRBJ2-2	TRBV30
TGCAGTGCTAGGAAGGCGGACATCGCTTTCTTT	CSARKADIAFF	NA	NA	TRBJ1-1	TRBV20-1
TGTGCCAGCTCACCCCTAGGACTAGCGGGGGCCTACGAGCAGTACTTC	CASSPLGLAGAYEQYF	few	TRBD2	TRBJ2-7	TRBV18
TGTGCCAGCAGTCACAGGGGAAACTATGGCTACACCTTC	CASSHRGNYGYTF	NA	TRBD1	TRBJ1-2	TRBV6-6
TGTGCCAGCTCAGCCGGACAGGGGAACACTGAAGCTTTCTTT	CASSAGQGNTEAFF	medium-sized	TRBD1	TRBJ1-1	TRBV18
TGTGCCAGCAGCCCAGGCGGACAGGGTCAAATCGTCACCTTC	CASSPGGQGQIVTF	few	TRBD1	TRBJ1-2	TRBV7-9
TGTGCCACCCGACGGGACTCTAACTATGGCTACACCTTC	CATRRDSNYGYTF	NA	NA	TRBJ1-2	TRBV2
TGTGCCAGCAGCTTGGGGGTTGGGGGTTACGAGCAGTACTTC	CASSLGVGGYEQYF	few	NA	TRBJ2-7	TRBV7-2
TGTGCCAGCAGTTTTATGGGACAGCAACAGTACTTC	CASSFMGQQQYF	NA	TRBD1	TRBJ2-4	TRBV28
TGTGCCAGCAGCTTAGAGGGACACCTCACCGGGGAGCTGTTTTTT	CASSLEGHLTGELFF	NA	NA	TRBJ2-2	TRBV11-2
TGTGCCAGCAGTTTGACACCTGAAGCTTTCTTT	CASSLTPEAFF	NA	NA	TRBJ1-1	TRBV6-6
TGTGCCATTCCCCTAGGGATGGGATATGGCTACACCTTC	CAIPLGMGYGYTF	few	NA	TRBJ1-2	TRBV2
TGTGCCAGCAGCTTAAAAGTTGGGAATCAAGAGACCCAGTACTTC	CASSLKVGNQETQYF	NA	NA	TRBJ2-5	TRBV11-2
TGCGCCAGCAGTGGGACGTTAAACTCCTACGAGCAGTACTTC	CASSGTLNSYEQYF	NA	NA	TRBJ2-7	TRBV5-1
TGTGCCAGCATGGGGCAGTACCCTGGAAACACCATATATTTT	CASMGQYPGNTIYF	NA	NA	TRBJ1-3	TRBV2
TGCGCCAGCAGCCTTGAAGCTTTCTTT	CASSLEAFF	NA	NA	TRBJ1-1	TRBV5-1
TGTGCCAGCAGCCAAGAGGGACAAGCGGGGCCCCAAGAGACCCAGTACTTC	CASSQEGQAGPQETQYF	NA	NA	TRBJ2-5	TRBV4-2
TGTGCCAGCAGCTTACGAACGGGGGCCCGAGCGGGTACGCAGTATTTT	CASSLRTGARAGTQYF	NA	NA	TRBJ2-3	TRBV11-2
TGTGCCAGCAGTTTCGGGACAGTTCATAACTATGGCTACACCTTC	CASSFGTVHNYGYTF	medium-sized	TRBD1	TRBJ1-2	TRBV6-6
TGCGCCAGCAGCCAAGATTTCGGAGGGTTAGGCAAAAACATTCAGTACTTC	CASSQDFGGLGKNIQYF	few	NA	TRBJ2-4	TRBV4-1
TGTGCCAGCAGTTACATGACAGGCTATGGCTACACCTTC	CASSYMTGYGYTF	NA	NA	TRBJ1-2	TRBV6-5
TGTGCCAGCAGTGACGGGGGGTGGACTGAAGCTTTCTTT	CASSDGGWTEAFF	NA	NA	TRBJ1-1	TRBV2
TGTGCCAGCAGCGTACGGCCAGGGCGCGACGAGCAGTACTTC	CASSVRPGRDEQYF	NA	NA	TRBJ2-7	TRBV9
TGCGCCAGCAGCCAAGATAGGACCAATTCTGAAGCTTTCTTT	CASSQDRTNSEAFF	NA	NA	TRBJ1-1	TRBV4-3
TGTGCCAGCAGTCGACAGGGAGATCAGCCCCAGCATTTT	CASSRQGDQPQHF	NA	TRBD1	TRBJ1-5	TRBV5-6
TGCGCCAGCAGCTTATCGGAGGGAGCGGCTAATGAAAAACTGTTTTTT	CASSLSEGAANEKLFF	medium-sized	NA	TRBJ1-4	TRBV5-1
TGCGCCAGCAGCTTGGCCGTAGGGGCGGGTAACACTGAAGCTTTCTTT	CASSLAVGAGNTEAFF	NA	NA	TRBJ1-1	TRBV5-1
TGTGCCAGCAGCGTCACCGGGACTAGCGGGGGGGCCTCCTACAATGAGCAGTTCTTC	CASSVTGTSGGASYNEQFF	NA	TRBD2	TRBJ2-1	TRBV9
TGTGCCAGCAACGACTGGGGCGATGGCTACACCTTC	CASNDWGDGYTF	few	NA	TRBJ1-2	TRBV6-1
TGTGCCAGCAGCTTACCAGTGAGCACAGATACGCAGTATTTT	CASSLPVSTDTQYF	NA	NA	TRBJ2-3	TRBV7-2
TGTGCCAGCAGTAATCGCGGGGGCCTCACAGATACGCAGTATTTT	CASSNRGGLTDTQYF	once	NA	TRBJ2-3	TRBV25-1
TGTGCCTGGAGTGCATCAGGTTACAATGAGCAGTTCTTC	CAWSASGYNEQFF	NA	NA	TRBJ2-1	TRBV30
TGTGCCAGCAGTTACTCGGGGGGTGGCGTCTCACCCCTCCACTTT	CASSYSGGGVSPLHF	NA	NA	TRBJ1-6	TRBV6-6
TGTGCCAGCAGCGCTGGGGCCTATGGCTACACCTTC	CASSAGAYGYTF	NA	NA	TRBJ1-2	TRBV9
TGTGCCAGCATCAGTATTAGGACGGGAAACACTGAAGCTTTCTTT	CASISIRTGNTEAFF	NA	NA	TRBJ1-1	TRBV6-1
TGTGCCAGCAGCTCCCTTCCTAGGGACAATGAGCAGTTCTTC	CASSSLPRDNEQFF	once	NA	TRBJ2-1	TRBV11-2
TGTGCCAGCACTAGGGACCAACAAGAGACCCAGTACTTC	CASTRDQQETQYF	NA	NA	TRBJ2-5	TRBV2